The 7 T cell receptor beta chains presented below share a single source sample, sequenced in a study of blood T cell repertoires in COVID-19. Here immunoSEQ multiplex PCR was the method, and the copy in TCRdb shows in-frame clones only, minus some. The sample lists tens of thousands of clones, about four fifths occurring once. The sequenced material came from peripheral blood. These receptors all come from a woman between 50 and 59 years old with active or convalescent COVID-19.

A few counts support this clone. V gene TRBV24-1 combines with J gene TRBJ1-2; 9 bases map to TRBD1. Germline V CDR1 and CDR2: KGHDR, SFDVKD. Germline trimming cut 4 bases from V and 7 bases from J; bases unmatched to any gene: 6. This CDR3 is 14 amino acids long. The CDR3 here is CATSESDRGGGYTF. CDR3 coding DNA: TGTGCCACCAGTGAGTCGGACAGGGGCGGTGGCTACACCTTC.

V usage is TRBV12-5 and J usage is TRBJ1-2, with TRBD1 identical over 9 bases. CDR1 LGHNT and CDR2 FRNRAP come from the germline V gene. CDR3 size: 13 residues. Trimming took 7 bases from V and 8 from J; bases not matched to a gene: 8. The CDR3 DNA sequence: TGTGCTAGTGCCTCGACAGGGGGTAAGGGCTACACCTTC. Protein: CASASTGGKGYTF.

The CDR3 spells CASGTDSVGGYTF. The CDR3 DNA reads as TGTGCCAGCGGAACCGACAGCGTAGGGGGCTACACCTTC. V gene TRBV7-3 combines with J gene TRBJ1-2, with D tentatively TRBD1 (5 bases). Trimming left V 8 bases short and J 8 bases short, with 18 bases between. The CDR3 is 13 residues long. Germline CDR1 and CDR2: SGHTA and FQGTGA.

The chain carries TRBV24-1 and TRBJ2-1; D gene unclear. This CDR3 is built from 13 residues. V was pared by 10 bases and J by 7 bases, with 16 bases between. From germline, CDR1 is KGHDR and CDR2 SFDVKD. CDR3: CATAPPPRNEQFF. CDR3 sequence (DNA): TGTGCCACTGCGCCTCCTCCGCGGAATGAGCAGTTCTTC.

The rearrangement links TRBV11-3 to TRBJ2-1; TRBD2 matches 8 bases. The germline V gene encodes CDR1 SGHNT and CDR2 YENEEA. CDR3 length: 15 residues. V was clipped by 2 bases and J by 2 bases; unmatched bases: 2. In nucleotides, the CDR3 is TGTGCCAGCAGCTTAACTAGCGGACCCTACAATGAGCAGTTCTTC. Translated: CASSLTSGPYNEQFF.

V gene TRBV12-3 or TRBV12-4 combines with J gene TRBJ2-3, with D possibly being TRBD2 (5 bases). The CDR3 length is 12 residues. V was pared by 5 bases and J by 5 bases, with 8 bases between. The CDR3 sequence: CASSKLGDTQYF. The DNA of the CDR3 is TGTGCCAGCAGTAAACTAGGAGATACGCAGTATTTT.

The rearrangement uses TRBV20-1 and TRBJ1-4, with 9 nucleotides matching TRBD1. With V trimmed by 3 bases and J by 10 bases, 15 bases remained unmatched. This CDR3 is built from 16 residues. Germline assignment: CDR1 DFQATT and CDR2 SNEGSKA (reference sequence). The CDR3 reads CSASPSSGGQGRKLFF. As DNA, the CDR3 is TGCAGTGCTAGTCCCTCCAGCGGGGGACAGGGACGAAAACTGTTTTTT.